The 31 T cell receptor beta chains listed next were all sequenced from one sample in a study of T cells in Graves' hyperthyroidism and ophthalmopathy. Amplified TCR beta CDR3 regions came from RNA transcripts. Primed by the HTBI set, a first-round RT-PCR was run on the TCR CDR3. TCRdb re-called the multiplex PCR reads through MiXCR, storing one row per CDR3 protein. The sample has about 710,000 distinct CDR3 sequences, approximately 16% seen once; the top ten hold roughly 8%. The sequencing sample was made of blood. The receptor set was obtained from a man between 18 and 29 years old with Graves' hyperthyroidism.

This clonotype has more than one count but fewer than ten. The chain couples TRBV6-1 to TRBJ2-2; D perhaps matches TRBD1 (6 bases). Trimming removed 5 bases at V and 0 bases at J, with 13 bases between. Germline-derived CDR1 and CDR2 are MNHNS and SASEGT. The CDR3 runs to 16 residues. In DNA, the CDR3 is TGTGCCAGCAGTAGAACCGGGACAACGAACACCGGGGAGCTGTTTTTT. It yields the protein CASSRTGTTNTGELFF.

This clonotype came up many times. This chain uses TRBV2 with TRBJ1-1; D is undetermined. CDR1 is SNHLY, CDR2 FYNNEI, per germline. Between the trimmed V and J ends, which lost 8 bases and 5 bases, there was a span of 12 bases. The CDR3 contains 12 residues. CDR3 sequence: CASAAGKTEAFF. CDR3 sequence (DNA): TGTGCCAGCGCCGCAGGAAAAACTGAAGCTTTCTTT.

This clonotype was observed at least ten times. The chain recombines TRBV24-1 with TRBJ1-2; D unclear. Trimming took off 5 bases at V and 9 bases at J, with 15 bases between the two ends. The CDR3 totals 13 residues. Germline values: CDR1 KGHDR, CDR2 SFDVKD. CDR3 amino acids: CATSAEGSGSYTF. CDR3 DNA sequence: TGTGCCACCAGTGCGGAAGGGTCGGGAAGCTACACCTTC.

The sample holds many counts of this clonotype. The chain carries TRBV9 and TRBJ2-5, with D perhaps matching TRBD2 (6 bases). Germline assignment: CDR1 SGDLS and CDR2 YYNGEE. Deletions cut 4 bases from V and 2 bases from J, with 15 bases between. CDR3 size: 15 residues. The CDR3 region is CASSLTAGSQETQYF. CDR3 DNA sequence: TGTGCCAGCAGCCTTACCGCGGGATCGCAAGAGACCCAGTACTTC. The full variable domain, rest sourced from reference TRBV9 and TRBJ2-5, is DSGVTQTPKHLITATGQRVTLRCSPRSGDLSVYWYQQSLDQGLQFLIQYYNGEERAKGNILERFSAQQFPDLHSELNLSSLELGDSALYFCASSLTAGSQETQYFGPGTRLLVL.

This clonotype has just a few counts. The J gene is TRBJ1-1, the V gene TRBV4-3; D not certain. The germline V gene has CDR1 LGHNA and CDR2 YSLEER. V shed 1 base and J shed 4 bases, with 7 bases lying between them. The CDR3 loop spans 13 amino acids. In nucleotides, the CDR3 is TGCGCCAGCAGCCAAGGTAGGGTCACTGAAGCTTTCTTT. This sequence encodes CASSQGRVTEAFF.

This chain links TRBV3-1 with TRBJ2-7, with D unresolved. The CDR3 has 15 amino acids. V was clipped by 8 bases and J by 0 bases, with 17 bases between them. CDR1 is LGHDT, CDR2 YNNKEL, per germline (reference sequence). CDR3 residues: CASGEGGVSSYEQYF. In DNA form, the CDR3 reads TGTGCCAGCGGTGAAGGCGGAGTCAGCTCCTACGAGCAGTACTTC.

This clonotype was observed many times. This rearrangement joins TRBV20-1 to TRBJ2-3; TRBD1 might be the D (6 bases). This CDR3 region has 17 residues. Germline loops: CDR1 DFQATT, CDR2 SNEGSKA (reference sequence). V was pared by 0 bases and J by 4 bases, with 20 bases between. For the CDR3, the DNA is TGCAGTGCTAGAGATATCGGACAGCCGACCCTACCAGATACGCAGTATTTT. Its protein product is CSARDIGQPTLPDTQYF.

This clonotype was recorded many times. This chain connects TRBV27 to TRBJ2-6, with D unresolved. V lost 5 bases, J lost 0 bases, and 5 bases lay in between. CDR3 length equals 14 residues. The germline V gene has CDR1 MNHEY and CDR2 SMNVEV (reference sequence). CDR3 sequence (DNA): TGTGCCAGCAGTCTTAGCTCTGGGGCCAACGTCCTGACTTTC. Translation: CASSLSSGANVLTF.

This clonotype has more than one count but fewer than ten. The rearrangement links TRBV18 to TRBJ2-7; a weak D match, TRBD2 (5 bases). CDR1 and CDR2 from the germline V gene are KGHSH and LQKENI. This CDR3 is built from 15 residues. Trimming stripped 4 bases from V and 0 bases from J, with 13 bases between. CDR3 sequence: CASSQAGLSSYEQYF. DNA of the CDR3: TGTGCCAGCTCACAGGCGGGCTTAAGCTCCTACGAGCAGTACTTC.

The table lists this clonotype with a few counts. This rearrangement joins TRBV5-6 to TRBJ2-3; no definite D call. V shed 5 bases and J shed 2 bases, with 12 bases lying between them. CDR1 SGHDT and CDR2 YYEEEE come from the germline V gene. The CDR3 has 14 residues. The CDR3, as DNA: TGTGCCAGCAGGTTCGGCGAACCCACAGATACGCAGTATTTT. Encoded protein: CASRFGEPTDTQYF.

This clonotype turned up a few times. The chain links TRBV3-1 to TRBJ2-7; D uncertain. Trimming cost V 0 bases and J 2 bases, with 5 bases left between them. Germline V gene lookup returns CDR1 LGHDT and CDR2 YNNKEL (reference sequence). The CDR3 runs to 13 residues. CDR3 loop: CASSQDETYEQYF. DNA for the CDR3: TGTGCCAGCAGCCAAGATGAAACCTACGAGCAGTACTTC.

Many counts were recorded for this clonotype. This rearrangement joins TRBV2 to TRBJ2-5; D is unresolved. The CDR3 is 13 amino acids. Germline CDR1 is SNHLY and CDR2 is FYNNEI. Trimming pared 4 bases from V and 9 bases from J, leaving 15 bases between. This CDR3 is CASSAGTAGAQYF. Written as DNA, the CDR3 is TGTGCCAGCAGTGCGGGTACGGCAGGTGCCCAGTACTTC.

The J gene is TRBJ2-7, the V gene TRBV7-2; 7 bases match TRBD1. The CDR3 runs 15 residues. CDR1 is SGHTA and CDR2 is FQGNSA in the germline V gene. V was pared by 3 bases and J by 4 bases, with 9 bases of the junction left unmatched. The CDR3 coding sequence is TGTGCCAGCAGCTTTTTGGAACAGGGGATTTACGAGCAGTACTTC. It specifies CASSFLEQGIYEQYF.

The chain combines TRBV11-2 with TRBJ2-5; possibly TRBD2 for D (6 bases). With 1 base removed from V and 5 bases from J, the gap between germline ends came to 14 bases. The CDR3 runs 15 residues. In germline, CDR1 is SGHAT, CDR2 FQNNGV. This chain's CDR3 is CASSLATTGGETQYF. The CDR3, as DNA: TGTGCCAGCAGCTTAGCGACCACCGGAGGGGAGACCCAGTACTTC.

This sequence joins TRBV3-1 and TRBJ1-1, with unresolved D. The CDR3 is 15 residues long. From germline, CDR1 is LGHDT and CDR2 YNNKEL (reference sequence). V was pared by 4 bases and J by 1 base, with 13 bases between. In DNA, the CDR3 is TGTGCCAGCAGCCCATATGACGTCGAGAACACTGAAGCTTTCTTT. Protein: CASSPYDVENTEAFF.

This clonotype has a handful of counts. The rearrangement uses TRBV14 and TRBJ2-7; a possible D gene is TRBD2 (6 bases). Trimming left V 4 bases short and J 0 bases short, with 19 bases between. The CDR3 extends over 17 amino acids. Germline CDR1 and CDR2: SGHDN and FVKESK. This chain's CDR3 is CASSPPRGRGRSYEQYF. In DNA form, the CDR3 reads TGTGCCAGCAGCCCACCCAGAGGGCGGGGTCGCTCCTACGAGCAGTACTTC.

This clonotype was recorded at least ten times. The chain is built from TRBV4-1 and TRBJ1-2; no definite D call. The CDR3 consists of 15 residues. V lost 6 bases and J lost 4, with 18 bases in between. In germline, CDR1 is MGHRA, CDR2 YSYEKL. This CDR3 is CASSPRVGASYGYTF. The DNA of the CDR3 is TGCGCCAGCAGTCCGCGAGTTGGAGCTAGCTATGGCTACACCTTC.

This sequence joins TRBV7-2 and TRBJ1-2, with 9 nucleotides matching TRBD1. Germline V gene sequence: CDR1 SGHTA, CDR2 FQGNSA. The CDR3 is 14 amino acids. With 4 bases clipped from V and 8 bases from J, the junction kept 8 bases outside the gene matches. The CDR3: CASSSNLGTGGYTF. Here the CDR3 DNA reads TGTGCCAGCAGCTCCAACCTCGGGACAGGGGGCTACACCTTC.

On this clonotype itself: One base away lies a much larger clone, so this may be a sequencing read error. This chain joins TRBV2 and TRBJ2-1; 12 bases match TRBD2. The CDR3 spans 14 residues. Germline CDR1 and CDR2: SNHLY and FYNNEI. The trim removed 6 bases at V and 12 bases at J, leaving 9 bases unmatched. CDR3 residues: CASRPGLAGYRQFF. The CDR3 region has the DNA TGTGCCAGCAGACCAGGACTAGCGGGATATCGGCAGTTCTTC.

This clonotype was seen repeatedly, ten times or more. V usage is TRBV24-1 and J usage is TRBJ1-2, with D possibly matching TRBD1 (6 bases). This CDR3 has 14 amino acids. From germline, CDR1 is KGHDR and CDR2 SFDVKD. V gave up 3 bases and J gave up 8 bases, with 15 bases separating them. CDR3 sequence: CATSDEGTRRGYTF. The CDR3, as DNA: TGTGCCACCAGTGATGAAGGGACACGGAGGGGCTACACCTTC.

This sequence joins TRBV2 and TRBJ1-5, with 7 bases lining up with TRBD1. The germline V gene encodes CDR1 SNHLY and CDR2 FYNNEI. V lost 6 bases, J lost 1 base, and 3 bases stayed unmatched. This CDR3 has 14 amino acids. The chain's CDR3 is CASSADRSNQPQHF. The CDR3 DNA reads TGTGCCAGCAGCGCGGACAGGAGCAATCAGCCCCAGCATTTT.

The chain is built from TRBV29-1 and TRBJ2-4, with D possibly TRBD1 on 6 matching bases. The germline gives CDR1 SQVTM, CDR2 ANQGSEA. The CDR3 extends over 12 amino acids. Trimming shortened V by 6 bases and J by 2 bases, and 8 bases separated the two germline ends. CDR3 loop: CSVTGSKNIQYF. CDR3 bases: TGCAGCGTCACAGGGTCCAAAAACATTCAGTACTTC.

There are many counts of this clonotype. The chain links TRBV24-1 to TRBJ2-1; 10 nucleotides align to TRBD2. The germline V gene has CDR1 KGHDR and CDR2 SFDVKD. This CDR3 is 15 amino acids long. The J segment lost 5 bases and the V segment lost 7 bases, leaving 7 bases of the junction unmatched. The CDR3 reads CATSLAGAGDNEQFF. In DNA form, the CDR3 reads TGTGCCACCAGCCTAGCGGGAGCCGGTGACAATGAGCAGTTCTTC.

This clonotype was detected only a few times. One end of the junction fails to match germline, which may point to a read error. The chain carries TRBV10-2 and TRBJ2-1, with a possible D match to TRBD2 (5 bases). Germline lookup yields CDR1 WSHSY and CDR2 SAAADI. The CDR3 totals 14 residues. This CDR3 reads CAGSGGGLSNEQFF. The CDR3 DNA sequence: TGCGCCGGCAGTGGAGGTGGGCTGAGTAATGAGCAGTTCTTC.

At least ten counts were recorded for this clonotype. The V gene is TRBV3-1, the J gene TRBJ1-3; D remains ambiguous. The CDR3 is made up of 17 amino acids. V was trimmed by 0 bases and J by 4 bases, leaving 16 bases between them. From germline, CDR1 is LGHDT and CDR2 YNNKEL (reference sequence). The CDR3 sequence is CASSQDPGPFYGNTIYF. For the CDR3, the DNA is TGTGCCAGCAGCCAAGATCCAGGACCTTTCTACGGAAACACCATATATTTT.

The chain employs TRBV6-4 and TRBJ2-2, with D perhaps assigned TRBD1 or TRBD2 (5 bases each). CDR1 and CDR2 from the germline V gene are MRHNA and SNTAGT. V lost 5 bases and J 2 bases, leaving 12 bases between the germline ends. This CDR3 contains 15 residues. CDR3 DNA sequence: TGTGCCAGCAGTTACGGGGCCATCAACACCGGGGAGCTGTTTTTT. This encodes CASSYGAINTGELFF.

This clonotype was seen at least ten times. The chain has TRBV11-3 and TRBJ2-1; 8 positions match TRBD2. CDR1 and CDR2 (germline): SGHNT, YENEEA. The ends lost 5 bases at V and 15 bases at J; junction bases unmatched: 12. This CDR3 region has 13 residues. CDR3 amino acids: CASSPTLREVRFF. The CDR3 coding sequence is TGTGCCAGCAGCCCCACCCTGCGGGAGGTTCGGTTCTTC.

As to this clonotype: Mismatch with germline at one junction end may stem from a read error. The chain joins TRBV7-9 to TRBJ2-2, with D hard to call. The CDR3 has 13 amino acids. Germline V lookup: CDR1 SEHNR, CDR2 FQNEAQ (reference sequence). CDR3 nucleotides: TGTGCCAGCAGCTTAGGAGCGAACAGCGAGCCGTTTTTT. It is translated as CASSLGANSEPFF.

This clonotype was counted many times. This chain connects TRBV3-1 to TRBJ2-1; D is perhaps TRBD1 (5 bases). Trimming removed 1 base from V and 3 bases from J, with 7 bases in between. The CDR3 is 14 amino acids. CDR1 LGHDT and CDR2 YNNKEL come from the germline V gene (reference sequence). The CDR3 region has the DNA TGTGCCAGCAGCCAAGCGGACATCTACAATGAGCAGTTCTTC. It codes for CASSQADIYNEQFF.

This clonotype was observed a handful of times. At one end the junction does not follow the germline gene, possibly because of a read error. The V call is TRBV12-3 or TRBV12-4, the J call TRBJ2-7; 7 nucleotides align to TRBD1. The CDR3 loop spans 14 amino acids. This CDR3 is CASSFSEGAYERYF. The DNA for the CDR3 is TGTGCCAGCAGTTTCTCTGAGGGGGCTTACGAGCGGTACTTC.

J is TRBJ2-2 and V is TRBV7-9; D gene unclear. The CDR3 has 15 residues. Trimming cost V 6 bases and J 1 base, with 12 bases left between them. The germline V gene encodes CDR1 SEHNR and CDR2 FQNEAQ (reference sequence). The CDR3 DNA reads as TGTGCCAGCAGACCTGGGTGGGTGAACACCGGGGAGCTGTTTTTT. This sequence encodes CASRPGWVNTGELFF.